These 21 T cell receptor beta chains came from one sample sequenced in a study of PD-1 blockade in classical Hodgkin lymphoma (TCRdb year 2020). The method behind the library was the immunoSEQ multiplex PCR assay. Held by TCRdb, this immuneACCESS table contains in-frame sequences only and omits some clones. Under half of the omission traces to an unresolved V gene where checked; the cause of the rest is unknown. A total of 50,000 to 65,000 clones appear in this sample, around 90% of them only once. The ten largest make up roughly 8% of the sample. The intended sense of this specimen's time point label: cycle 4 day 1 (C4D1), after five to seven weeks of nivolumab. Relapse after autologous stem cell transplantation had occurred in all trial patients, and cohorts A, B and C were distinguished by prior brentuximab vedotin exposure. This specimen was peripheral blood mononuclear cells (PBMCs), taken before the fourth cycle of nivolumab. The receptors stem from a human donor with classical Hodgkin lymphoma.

The CDR3: CASSPPAGGHNEQFF. CDR3 bases: TGTGCCAGCAGCCCACCCGCGGGGGGCCACAATGAGCAGTTCTTC. V and J are TRBV28 and TRBJ2-1; 8 bases are shared with TRBD2. CDR3 length: 15 amino acids. The V and J ends lost 6 bases and 5 bases, in that order; junction bases with no gene match: 9. The V gene's germline CDR1 is MDHEN and CDR2 SYDVKM.

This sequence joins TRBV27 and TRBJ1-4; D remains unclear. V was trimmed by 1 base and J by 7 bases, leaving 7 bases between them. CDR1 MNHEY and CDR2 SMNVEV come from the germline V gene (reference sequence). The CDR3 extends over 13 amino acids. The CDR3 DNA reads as TGTGCCAGCAGTTTATTGGGCGGTGAAAAACTGTTTTTT. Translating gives CASSLLGGEKLFF.

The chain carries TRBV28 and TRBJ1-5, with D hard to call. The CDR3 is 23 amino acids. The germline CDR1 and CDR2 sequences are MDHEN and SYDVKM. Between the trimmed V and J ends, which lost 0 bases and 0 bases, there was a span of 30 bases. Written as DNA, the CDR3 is TGTGCCAGCAGTTTATGCACAGCACTGGCCCCTCATGATGCACTGTGTAGCAATCAGCCCCAGCATTTT. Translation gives CASSLCTALAPHDALCSNQPQHF.

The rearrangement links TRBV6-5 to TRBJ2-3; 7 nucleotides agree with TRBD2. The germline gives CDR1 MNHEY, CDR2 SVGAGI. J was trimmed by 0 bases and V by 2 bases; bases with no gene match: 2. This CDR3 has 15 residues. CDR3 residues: CASSYTSASTDTQYF. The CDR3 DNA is TGTGCCAGCAGTTACACTAGCGCTAGCACAGATACGCAGTATTTT.

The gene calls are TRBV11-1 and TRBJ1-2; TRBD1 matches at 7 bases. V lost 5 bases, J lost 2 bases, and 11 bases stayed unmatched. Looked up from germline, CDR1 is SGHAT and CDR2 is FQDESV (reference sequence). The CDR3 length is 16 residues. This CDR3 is CASSRDSLSKNYGYTF. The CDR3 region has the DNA TGTGCCAGCAGCCGGGACAGCCTTAGCAAAAACTATGGCTACACCTTC.

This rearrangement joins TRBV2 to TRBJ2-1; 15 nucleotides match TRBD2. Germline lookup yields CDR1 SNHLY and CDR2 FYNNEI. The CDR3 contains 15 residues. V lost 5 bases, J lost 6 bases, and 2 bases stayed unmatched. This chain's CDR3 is CASSRTSGGVNEQFF. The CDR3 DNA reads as TGTGCCAGCAGTCGGACTAGCGGGGGGGTCAATGAGCAGTTCTTC.

CDR3 sequence: CASSLQQGMTYEQYF. The CDR3 DNA is TGCGCCAGCAGTCTGCAGCAGGGTATGACCTACGAGCAGTACTTC. J is TRBJ2-7 and V is TRBV5-1, with TRBD1 as a possible D gene (5 bases). The germline V gene has CDR1 SGHRS and CDR2 YFSETQ. V was cut by 5 bases and J by 2 bases, with 17 bases left in between. The CDR3 has 15 amino acids.

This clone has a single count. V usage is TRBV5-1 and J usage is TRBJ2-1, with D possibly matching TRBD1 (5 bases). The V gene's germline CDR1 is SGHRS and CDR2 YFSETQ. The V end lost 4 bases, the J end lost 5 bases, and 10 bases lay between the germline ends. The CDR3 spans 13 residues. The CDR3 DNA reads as TGCGCCAGCAGCGGGGCCAATCACAATGAGCAGTTCTTC. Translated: CASSGANHNEQFF. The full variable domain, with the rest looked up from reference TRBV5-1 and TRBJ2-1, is KAGVTQTPRYLIKTRGQQVTLSCSPISGHRSVSWYQQTPGQGLQFLFEYFSETQRNKGNFPGRFSGRQFSNSRSEMNVSTLELGDSALYLCASSGANHNEQFFGPGTRLTVL.

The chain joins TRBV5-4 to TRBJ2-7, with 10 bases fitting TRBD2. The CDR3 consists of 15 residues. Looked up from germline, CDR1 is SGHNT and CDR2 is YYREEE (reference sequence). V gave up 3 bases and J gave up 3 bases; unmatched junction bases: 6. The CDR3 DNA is TGTGCCAGCAGCTATACTAGCGGGGTTATCTACGAGCAGTACTTC. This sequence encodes CASSYTSGVIYEQYF.

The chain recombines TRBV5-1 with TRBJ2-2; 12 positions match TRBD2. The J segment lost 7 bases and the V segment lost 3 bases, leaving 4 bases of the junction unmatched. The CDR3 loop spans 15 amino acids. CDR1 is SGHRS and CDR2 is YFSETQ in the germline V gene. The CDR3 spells CASSYASGRGGELFF. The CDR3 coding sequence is TGCGCCAGCAGCTACGCTAGCGGGAGGGGCGGGGAGCTGTTTTTT.

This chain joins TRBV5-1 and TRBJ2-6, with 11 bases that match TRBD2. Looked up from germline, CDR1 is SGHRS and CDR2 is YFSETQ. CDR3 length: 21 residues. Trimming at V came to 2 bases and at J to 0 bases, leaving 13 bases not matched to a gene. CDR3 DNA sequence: TGCGCCAGCAGCTTTTACCCTTTAGGGACTAGCGGAGCCTCTGGGGCCAACGTCCTGACTTTC. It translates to CASSFYPLGTSGASGANVLTF. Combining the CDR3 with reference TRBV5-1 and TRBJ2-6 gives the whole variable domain KAGVTQTPRYLIKTRGQQVTLSCSPISGHRSVSWYQQTPGQGLQFLFEYFSETQRNKGNFPGRFSGRQFSNSRSEMNVSTLELGDSALYLCASSFYPLGTSGASGANVLTFGAGSRLTVL.

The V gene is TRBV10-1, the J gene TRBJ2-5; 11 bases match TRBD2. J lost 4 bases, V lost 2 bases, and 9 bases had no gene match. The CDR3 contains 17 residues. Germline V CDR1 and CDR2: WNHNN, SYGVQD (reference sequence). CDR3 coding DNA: TGCGCCAGCAGTGAGCTACCGGGACTAGCGGAAGGAGAGACCCAGTACTTC. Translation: CASSELPGLAEGETQYF.

The CDR3 nucleotides are TGTGCCACACGTCTCACAGATACGCAGTATTTT. Amino acid sequence: CATRLTDTQYF. The rearrangement uses TRBV10-3 and TRBJ2-3; D unresolved. Germline V gives CDR1 ENHRY, CDR2 SYGVKD. Trimming shortened V by 10 bases and J by 2 bases, and 7 bases separated the two germline ends. The CDR3 spans 11 residues.

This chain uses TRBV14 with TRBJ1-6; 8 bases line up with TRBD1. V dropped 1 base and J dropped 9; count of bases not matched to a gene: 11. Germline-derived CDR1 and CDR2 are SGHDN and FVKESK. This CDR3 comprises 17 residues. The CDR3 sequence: CASSQGQGAPASSPLHF. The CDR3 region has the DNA TGTGCCAGCAGCCAAGGGCAGGGGGCGCCTGCGTCTTCACCCCTCCACTTT.

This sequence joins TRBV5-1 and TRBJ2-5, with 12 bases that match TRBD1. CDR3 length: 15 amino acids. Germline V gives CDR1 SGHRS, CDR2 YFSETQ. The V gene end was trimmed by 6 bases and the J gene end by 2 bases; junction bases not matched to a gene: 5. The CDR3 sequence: CASIGTGGSQETQYF. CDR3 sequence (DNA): TGCGCCAGCATCGGGACAGGGGGCTCACAAGAGACCCAGTACTTC.

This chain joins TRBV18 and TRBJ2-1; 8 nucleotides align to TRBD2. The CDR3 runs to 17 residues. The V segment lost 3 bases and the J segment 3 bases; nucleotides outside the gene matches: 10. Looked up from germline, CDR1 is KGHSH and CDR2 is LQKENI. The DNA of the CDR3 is TGTGCCAGCTCACCTCGGGGGGGCCCACAGAGCTACAATGAGCAGTTCTTC. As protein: CASSPRGGPQSYNEQFF.

The CDR3 spells CASSYEETQYF. The CDR3 nucleotides are TGTGCCAGCAGCTACGAAGAGACCCAGTACTTC. This rearrangement joins TRBV5-4 to TRBJ2-5; D remains ambiguous. V gave up 3 bases and J gave up 3 bases, with 3 bases separating them. This CDR3 has 11 amino acids. Germline assignment: CDR1 SGHNT and CDR2 YYREEE (reference sequence).

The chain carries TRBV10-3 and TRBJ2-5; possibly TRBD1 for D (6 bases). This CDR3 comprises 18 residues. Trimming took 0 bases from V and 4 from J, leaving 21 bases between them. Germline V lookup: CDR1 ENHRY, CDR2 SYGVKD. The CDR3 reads CAISESGSDGTKRETQYF. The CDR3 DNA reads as TGTGCCATCAGTGAGTCGGGCAGCGACGGGACAAAGAGAGAGACCCAGTACTTC.

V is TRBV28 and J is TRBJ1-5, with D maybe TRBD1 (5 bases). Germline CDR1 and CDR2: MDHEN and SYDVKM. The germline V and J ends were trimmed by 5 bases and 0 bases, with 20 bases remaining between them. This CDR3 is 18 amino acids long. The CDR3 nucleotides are TGTGCCAGCAGTCCCCCGCGGGGGTCGGGGCATAGCAATCAGCCCCAGCATTTT. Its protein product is CASSPPRGSGHSNQPQHF.

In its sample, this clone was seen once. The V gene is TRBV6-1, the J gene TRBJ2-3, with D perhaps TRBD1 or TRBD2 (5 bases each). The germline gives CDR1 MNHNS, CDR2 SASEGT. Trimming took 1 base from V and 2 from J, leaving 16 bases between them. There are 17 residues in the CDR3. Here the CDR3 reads CASSEVGTEDSTDTQYF. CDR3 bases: TGTGCCAGCAGTGAAGTAGGGACGGAGGATTCCACAGATACGCAGTATTTT.

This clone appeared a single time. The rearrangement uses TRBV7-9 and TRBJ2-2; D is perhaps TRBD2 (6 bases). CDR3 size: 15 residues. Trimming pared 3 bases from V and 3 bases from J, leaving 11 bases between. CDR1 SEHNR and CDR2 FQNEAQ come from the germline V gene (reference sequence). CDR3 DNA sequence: TGTGCCAGCAGCTTTCCTGGGGACTACACCGGGGAGCTGTTTTTT. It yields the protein CASSFPGDYTGELFF.